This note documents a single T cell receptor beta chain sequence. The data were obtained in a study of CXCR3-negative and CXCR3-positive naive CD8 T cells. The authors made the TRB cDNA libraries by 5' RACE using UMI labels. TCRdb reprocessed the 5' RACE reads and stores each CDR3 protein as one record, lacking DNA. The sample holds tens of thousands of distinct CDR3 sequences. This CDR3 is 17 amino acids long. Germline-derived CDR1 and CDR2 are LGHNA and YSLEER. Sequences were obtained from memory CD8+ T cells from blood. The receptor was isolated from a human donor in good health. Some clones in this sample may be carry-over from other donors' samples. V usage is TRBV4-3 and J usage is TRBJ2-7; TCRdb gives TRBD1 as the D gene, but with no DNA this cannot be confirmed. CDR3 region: CASSQDLLAPSSYEQYF.